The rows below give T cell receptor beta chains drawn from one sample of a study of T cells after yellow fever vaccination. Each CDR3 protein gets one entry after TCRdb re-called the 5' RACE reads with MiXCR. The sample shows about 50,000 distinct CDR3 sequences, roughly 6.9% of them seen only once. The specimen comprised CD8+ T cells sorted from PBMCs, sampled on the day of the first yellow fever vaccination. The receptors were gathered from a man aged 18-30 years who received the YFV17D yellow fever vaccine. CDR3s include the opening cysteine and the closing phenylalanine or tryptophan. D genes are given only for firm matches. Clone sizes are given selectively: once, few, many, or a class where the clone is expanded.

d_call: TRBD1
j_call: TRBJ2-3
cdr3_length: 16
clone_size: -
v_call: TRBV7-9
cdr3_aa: CASSHPRDRGADTQYF
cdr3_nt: TGTGCCAGCAGCCACCCCCGGGACAGGGGAGCAGATACGCAGTATTTT

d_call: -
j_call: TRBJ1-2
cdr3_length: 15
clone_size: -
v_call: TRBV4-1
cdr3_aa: CASSQGEGYRDGYTF
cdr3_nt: TGCGCCAGCAGCCAAGGGGAGGGGTATAGGGATGGCTACACCTTC

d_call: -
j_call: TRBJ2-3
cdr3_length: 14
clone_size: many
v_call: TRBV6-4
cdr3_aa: CASSDSKGTDTQYF
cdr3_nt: TGTGCCAGCAGTGACTCGAAAGGGACAGATACGCAGTATTTT

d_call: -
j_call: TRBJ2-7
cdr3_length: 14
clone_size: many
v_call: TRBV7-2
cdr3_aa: CASRLGRGAYEQYF
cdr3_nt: TGTGCCAGCAGGCTGGGACGGGGCGCCTACGAGCAGTACTTC

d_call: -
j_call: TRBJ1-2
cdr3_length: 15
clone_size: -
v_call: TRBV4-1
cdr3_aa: CASSPAGVVALGYTF
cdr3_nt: TGCGCCAGCAGCCCCGCCGGGGTTGTGGCTCTCGGCTACACCTTC

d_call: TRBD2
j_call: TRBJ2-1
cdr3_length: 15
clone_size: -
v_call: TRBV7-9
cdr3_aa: CASSRTSDSYNEQFF
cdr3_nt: TGTGCCAGCAGCCGCACTAGCGATTCCTACAATGAGCAGTTCTTC

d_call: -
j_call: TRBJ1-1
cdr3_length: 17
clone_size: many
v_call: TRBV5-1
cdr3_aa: CASSSDGAIVMNTEAFF
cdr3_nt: TGCGCCAGCAGCTCCGACGGAGCGATAGTGATGAACACTGAAGCTTTCTTT

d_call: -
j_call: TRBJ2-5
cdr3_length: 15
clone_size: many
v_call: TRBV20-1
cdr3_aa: CSARDGGTVQETQYF
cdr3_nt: TGCAGTGCTAGAGATGGCGGGACAGTACAAGAGACCCAGTACTTC

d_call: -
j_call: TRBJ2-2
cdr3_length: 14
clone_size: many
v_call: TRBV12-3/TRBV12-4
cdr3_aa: CASSFMGPGGELFF
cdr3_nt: TGTGCCAGCAGTTTTATGGGGCCTGGCGGGGAGCTGTTTTTT

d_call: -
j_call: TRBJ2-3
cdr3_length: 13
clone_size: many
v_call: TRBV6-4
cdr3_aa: CASSQRDTDTQYF
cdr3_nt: TGTGCCAGCAGTCAAAGGGATACAGATACGCAGTATTTT

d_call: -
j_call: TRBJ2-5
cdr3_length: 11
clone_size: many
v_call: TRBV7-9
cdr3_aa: CASRTGETQYF
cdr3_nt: TGTGCCAGCAGGACGGGAGAGACCCAGTACTTC

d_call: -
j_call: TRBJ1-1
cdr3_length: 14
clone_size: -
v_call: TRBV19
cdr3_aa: CASSLRAGGTEAFF
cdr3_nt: TGTGCCAGTAGTCTCCGCGCGGGGGGCACTGAAGCTTTCTTT

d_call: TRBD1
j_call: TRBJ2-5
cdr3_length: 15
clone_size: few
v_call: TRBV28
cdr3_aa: CASSLTGTGSMTQYF
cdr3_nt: TGTGCCAGCAGTTTAACCGGGACAGGATCTATGACCCAGTACTTC

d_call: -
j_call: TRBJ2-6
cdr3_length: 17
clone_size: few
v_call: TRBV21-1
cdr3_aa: CASTQAGGRSGANVLTF
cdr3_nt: TGTGCCAGCACCCAAGCAGGGGGACGCTCTGGGGCCAACGTCCTGACTTTC

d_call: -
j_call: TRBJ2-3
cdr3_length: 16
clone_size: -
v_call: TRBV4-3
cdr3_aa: CASSQDRGGLPDTQYF
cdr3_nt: TGCGCCAGCAGCCAAGATAGAGGGGGGCTGCCAGATACGCAGTATTTT

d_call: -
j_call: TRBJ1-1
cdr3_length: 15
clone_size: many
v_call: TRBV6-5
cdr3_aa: CASSYGGWVFTEAFF
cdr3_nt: TGTGCCAGCAGTTACGGGGGGTGGGTGTTCACTGAAGCTTTCTTT

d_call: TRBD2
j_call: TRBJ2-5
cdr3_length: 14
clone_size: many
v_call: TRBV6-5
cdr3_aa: CASSYQQGGETQYF
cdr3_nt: TGTGCCAGCAGTTACCAGCAGGGAGGGGAGACCCAGTACTTC

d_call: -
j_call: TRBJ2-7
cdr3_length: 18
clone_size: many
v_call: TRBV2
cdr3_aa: CASSDRDPFRLFSYEQYF
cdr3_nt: TGTGCCAGCAGTGACCGGGACCCCTTTCGCTTGTTCTCCTACGAGCAGTACTTC

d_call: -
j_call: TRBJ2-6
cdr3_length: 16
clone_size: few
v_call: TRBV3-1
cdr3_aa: CASSQDGGSGANVLNF
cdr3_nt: TGTGCCAGCAGCCAAGATGGAGGGTCTGGGGCCAACGTCCTGAATTTC

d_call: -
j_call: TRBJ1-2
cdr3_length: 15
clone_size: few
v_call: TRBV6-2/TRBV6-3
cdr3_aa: CASSRTRAANYGYTF
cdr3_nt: TGTGCCAGCTCCCGTACTCGTGCAGCAAACTATGGCTACACCTTC

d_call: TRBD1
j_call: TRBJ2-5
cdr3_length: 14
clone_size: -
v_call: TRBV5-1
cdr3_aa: CASTPGQGVETQYF
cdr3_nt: TGCGCCAGCACACCGGGACAGGGTGTGGAGACCCAGTACTTC

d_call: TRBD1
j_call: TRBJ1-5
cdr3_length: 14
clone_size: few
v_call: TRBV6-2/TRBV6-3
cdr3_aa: CASSNRGSHQPQHF
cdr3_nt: TGTGCCAGCAGTAACAGGGGGAGTCATCAGCCCCAGCATTTT

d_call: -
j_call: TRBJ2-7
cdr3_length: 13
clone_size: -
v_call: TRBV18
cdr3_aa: CASSPRESYEQYF
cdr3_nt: TGTGCCAGCTCACCCAGGGAATCCTACGAGCAGTACTTC

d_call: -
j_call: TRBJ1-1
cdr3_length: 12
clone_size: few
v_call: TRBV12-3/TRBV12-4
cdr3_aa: CASSFWNTEAFF
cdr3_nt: TGTGCCAGCAGTTTTTGGAACACTGAAGCTTTCTTT

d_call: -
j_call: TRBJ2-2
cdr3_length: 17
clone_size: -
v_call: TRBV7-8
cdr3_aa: CASSPTVEPTDTGELFF
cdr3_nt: TGTGCCAGCAGCCCGACAGTAGAACCTACGGACACCGGGGAGCTGTTTTTT

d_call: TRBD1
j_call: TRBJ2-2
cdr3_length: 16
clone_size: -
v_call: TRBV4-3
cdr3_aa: CASSRDQGAGTGELFF
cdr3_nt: TGCGCCAGCAGCCGAGACCAGGGGGCTGGCACCGGGGAGCTGTTTTTT

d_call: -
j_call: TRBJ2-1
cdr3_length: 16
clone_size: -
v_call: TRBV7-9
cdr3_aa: CASSFIVAGPFVEQFF
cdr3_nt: TGTGCCAGCAGCTTTATCGTCGCGGGGCCCTTCGTTGAGCAGTTCTTC

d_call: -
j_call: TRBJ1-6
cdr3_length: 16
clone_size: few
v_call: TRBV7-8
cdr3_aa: CASSLAEGSRRSPLHF
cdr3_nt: TGTGCCAGCAGCTTAGCAGAGGGATCCCGACGTTCACCCCTCCACTTT

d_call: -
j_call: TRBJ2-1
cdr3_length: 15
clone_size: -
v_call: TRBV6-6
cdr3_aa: CASSRRELGYNEQFF
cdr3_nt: TGTGCCAGCAGTCGCAGGGAACTTGGCTACAATGAGCAGTTCTTC

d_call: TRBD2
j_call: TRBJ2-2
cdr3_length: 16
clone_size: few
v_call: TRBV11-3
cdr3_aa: CASSPRVSGDTGELFF
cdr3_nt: TGTGCCAGCAGCCCTCGGGTTAGCGGGGACACCGGGGAGCTGTTTTTT

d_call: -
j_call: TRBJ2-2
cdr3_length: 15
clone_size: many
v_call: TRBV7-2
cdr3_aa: CASSQIGFNTGELFF
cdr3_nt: TGTGCCAGCAGCCAAATTGGTTTTAACACCGGGGAGCTGTTTTTT

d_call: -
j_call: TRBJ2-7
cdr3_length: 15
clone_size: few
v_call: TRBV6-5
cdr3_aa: CASSSSGYPELEQYF
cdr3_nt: TGTGCCAGCAGTTCCTCAGGGTACCCAGAGTTGGAGCAGTACTTC

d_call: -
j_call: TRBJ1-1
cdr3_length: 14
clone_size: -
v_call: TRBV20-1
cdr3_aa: CSAEGRASDTEAFF
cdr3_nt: TGCAGTGCTGAAGGCAGGGCGTCGGACACTGAAGCTTTCTTT

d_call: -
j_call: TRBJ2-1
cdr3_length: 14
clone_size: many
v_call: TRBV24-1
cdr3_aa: CATSEGLGFDEQFF
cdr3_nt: TGTGCCACCAGTGAGGGATTGGGGTTCGATGAGCAGTTCTTC

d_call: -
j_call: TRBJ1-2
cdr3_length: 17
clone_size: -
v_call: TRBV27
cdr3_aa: CASSFIASVTSNYGYTF
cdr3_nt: TGTGCCAGCAGTTTTATCGCCTCCGTGACATCGAACTATGGCTACACCTTC

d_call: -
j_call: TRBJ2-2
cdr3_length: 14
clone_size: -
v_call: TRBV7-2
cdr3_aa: CASSLDVYTGELFF
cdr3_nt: TGTGCCAGCAGCTTAGACGTGTACACCGGGGAGCTGTTTTTT

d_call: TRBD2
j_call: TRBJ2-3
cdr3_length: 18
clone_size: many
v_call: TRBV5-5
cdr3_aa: CASSLQATRLASSGTQYF
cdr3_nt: TGTGCCAGCAGCTTGCAGGCAACCCGACTAGCGTCCTCGGGTACGCAGTATTTT

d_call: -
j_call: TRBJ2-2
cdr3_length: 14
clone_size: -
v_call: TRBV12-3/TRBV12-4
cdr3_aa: CASSYPHPTGELFF
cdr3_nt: TGTGCCAGCAGTTACCCCCATCCCACCGGGGAGCTGTTTTTT